This T cell receptor (beta chain) emerged from a study of blood T cell repertoires in COVID-19. The germline V gene has CDR1 MGHRA and CDR2 YSYEKL. V shed 8 bases and J 4 bases; nucleotides not matched to a gene: 7. This CDR3 is built from 14 residues. Data came from immunoSEQ multiplex PCR; TCRdb stores just in-frame clones and leaves some out. The profile shows about 370,000 clones, 85% to 90% of them singletons. This chain uses TRBV4-1 with TRBJ1-1, with 10 nucleotides matching TRBD1. This clonotype was sampled from a man younger than 35 with active or convalescent COVID-19. Sequencing was done on a sample of peripheral blood. CDR3 DNA sequence: TGCGCCAGCGATATGGGACAGGGGAGCACTGAAGCTTTCTTT. This translates into CASDMGQGSTEAFF.